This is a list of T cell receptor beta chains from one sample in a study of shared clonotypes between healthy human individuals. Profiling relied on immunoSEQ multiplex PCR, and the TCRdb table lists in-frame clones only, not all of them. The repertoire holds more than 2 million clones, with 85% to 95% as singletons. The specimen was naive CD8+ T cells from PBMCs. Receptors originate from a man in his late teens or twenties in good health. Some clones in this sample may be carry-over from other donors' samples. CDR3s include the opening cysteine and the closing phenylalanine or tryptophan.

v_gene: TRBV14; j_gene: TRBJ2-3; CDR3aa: CASSQVKGSPGLGTDTQYF
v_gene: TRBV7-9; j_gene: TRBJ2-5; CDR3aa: CASSAYREETQYF
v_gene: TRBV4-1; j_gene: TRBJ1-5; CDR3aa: CASSQEGSGAHQPQHF
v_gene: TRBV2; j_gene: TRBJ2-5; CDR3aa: CASSPVDQETQYF
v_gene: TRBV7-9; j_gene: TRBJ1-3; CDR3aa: CASSLHTGSGNTIYF
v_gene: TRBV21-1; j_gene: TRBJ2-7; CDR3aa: CASSKEEQGANEQYF
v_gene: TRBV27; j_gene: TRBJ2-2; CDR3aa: CASSSIGSLATGELFF
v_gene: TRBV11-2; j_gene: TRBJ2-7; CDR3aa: CASSGRGQVNEQYF
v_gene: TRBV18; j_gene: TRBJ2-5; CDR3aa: CASSPRFELAGDPLETQYF
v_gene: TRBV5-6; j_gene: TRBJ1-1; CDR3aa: CASSLQGTSEAFF
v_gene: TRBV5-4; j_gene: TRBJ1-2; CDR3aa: CASNWENYGYTF
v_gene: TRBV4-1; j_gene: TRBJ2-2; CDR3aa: CASSLQVSSGRYTGELFF
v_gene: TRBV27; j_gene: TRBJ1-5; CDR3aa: CASSSLDRFNQPQHF
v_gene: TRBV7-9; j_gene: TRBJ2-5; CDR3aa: CASSLVHVGRGRETQYF
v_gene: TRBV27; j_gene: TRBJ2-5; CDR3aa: CASSYRDRGETQYF
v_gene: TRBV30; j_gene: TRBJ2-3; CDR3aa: CAWSDQSGIIADTQYF
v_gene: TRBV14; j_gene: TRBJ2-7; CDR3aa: CASSQVGPLYEQYF
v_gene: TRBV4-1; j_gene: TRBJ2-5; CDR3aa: CASSQRGATPYQETQYF
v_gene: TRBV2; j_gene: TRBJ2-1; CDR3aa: CASRLTSGTIYEQFF
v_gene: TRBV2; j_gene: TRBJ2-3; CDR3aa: CASSEEMAGLADTDTQYF
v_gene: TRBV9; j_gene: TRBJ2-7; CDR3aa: CASSPGRVSYEQYF
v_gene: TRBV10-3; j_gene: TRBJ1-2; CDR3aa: CAISPTVYYGYTF
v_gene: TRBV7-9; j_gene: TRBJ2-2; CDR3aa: CASSFRVAGNTGELFF
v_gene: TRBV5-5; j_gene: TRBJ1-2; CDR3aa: CASSLSFSPPGGYTF
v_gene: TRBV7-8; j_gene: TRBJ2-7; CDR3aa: CASSPKAAGRMDEQYF
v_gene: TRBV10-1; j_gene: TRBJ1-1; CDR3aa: CASSELDREMNTEAFF
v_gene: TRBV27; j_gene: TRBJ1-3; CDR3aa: CARKKTGDGGNTIYF
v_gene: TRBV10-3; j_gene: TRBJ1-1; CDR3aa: CAISDPRPNTEAFF
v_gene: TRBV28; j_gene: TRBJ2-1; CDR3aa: CASSPGLARTSSNEQFF
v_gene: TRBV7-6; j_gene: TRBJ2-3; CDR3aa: CASSSRTSGRTDTQYF
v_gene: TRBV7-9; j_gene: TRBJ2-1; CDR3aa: CASSSRTSSVSEQFF
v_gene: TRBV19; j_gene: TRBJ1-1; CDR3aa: CATSGRGLMNTEAFF
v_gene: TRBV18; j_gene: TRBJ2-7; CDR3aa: CASSPGANFYEQYF
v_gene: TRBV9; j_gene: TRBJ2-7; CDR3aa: CASSAAGGDSYEQYF
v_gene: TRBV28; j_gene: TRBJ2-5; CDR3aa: CASEPVRVQETQYF
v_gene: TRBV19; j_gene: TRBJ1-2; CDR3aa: CASSSGQVMGGYTF
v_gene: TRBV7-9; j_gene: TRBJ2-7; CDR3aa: CASSLGDRGGPEQYF
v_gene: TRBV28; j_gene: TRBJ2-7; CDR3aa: CASSLPVAYEQYF
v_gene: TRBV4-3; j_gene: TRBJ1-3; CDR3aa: CASSQGSGSENTIYF
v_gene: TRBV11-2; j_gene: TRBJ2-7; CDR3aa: CASSSGLANYEQYF
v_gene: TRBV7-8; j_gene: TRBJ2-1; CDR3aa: CASSSEPGSGNEQFF
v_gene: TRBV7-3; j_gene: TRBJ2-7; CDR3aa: CASPRHWLAGAYEQYF
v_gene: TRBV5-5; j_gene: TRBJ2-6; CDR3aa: CASSSSRGASGANVLTF
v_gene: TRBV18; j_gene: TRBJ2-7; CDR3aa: CASSPGRTDSYEQYF
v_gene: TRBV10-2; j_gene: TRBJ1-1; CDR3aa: CASTLRTGGEPNGEAFF
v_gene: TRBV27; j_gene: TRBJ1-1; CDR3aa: CASSLAAGNRAEAFF
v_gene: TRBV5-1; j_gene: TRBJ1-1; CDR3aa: CASSEGLSAFF
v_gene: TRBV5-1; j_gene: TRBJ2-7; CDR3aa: CASSWGSGKYEQYF
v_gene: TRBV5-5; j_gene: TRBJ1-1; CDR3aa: CASASGETEAFF
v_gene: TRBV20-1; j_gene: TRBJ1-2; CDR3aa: CSARGGEGYTF